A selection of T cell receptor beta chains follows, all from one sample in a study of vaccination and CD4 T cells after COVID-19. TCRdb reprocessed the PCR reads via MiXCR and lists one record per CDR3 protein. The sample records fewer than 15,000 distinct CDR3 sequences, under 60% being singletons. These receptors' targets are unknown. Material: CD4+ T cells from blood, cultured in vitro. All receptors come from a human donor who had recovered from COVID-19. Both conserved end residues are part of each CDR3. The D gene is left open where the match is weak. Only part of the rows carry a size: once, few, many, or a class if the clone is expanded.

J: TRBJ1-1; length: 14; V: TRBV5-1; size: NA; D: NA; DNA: TGCGCCAGCAGAGGGCAGGGTGGGGACACTGAAGCTTTCTTT; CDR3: CASRGQGGDTEAFF
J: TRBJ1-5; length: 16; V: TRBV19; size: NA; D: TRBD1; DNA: TGTGCCAGTAGTACCAGACAGGGGGTAGTATATCAGCCCCAGCATTTT; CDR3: CASSTRQGVVYQPQHF
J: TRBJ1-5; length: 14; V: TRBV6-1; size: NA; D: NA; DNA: TGTGCCAGCAGGGGGGAGGCAGGTAATCAGCCCCAGCATTTT; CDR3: CASRGEAGNQPQHF
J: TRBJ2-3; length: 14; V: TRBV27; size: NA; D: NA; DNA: TGTGCCAGCAGTTTCTTTGGGTTTTCAGATACGCAGTATTTT; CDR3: CASSFFGFSDTQYF
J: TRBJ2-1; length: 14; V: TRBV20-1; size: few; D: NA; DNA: TGCAGTGCTAGCGGAATAGAGCCGATCACTGAGCAGTTCTTC; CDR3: CSASGIEPITEQFF
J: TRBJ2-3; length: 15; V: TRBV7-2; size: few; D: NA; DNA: TGTGCCAGCAGGTACACTAGCTCTCCCACAGATACGCAGTATTTT; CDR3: CASRYTSSPTDTQYF
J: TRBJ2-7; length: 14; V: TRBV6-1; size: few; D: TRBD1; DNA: TGTGCCAGCAAACGACAGGGGGCACTCTACGAGCAGTACTTC; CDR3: CASKRQGALYEQYF
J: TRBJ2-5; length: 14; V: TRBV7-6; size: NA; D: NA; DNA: TGTGCCAGCAGCTTAGTCGGGAGCGGAGAGACCCAGTACTTC; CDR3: CASSLVGSGETQYF
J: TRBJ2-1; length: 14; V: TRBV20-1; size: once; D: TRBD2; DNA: TGCAGTGCTAGAGGTAGCGGGAGCCGCAATGAGCAGTTCTTC; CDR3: CSARGSGSRNEQFF
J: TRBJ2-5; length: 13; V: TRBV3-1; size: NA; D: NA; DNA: TGTGCCAGCAGCCAAGATAGTGAGGAGACCCAGTACTTC; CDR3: CASSQDSEETQYF
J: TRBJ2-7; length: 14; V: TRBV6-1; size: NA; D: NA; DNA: TGTGCCAGCAGTGGTGTCAGACCAATCTACGAGCAGTACTTC; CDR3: CASSGVRPIYEQYF
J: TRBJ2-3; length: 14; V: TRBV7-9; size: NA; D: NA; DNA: TGTGCCAGCAGCTCCAACACAGGGACAGATACGCAGTATTTT; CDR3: CASSSNTGTDTQYF
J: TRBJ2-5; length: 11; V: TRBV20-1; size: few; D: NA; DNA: TGCAGTGCTAGCGGCCAAGAGACCCAGTACTTC; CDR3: CSASGQETQYF
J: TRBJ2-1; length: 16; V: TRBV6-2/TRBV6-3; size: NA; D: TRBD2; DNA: TGTGCCAGCAGTTTTTTAGCGGGAGGGTCCTACAATGAGCAGTTCTTC; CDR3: CASSFLAGGSYNEQFF
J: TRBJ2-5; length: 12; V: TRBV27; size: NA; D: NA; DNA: TGTGCCAGCAGGACAGCCAAAGAGACCCAGTACTTC; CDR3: CASRTAKETQYF
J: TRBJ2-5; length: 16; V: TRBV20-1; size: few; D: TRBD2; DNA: TGCAGTGCTAGGGCCCGAGCGGGAGAGCCCGGGGAGACCCAGTACTTC; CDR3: CSARARAGEPGETQYF